This T cell receptor (beta chain) was sequenced during a study of cytomegalovirus exposure and HLA in healthy donors. Study-wide results and limits: Per a later analysis, HLA-associated TCR beta chains showed more clonal expansion than other, equally common TCR beta chains. Of the V segments, some could not be distinguished, including TRBV6-2 and TRBV6-3, and were excluded. A missense DCLRE1C variant was associated with V- and J-gene trimming of TCR beta chains in a later analysis, and an independent cohort replicated the association.

The germline V gene has CDR1 SNHLY and CDR2 FYNNEI. Trimming took 7 bases from V and 3 from J, leaving 14 bases between them. The CDR3 has 14 amino acids. Primers for the PCR totalled 60 Vbeta and 13 Jbeta. In the source study's methods: Later analysis identified 88 million or so unique TCR beta chains, 9 million to 12 million shared. Produced via immunoSEQ multiplex PCR; TCRdb's table is partial and in-frame only. The DNA was the basis for D and trimming; V, J and clone size are from that table. The data contain 150,000 to 200,000 clones, about 80% of them singletons. A remark on this clone: Its antigen remains unknown.

The sample comprised PBMCs. The rearrangement joins TRBV2 to TRBJ2-3, with D possibly matching TRBD2 (5 bases). The TCR sequence derives from a woman aged 25 to 39 in good health and CMV-seropositive. In DNA, the CDR3 is TGTGCCAGCATCATACCCGGCGGGACAGATACGCAGTATTTT. Residues: CASIIPGGTDTQYF.